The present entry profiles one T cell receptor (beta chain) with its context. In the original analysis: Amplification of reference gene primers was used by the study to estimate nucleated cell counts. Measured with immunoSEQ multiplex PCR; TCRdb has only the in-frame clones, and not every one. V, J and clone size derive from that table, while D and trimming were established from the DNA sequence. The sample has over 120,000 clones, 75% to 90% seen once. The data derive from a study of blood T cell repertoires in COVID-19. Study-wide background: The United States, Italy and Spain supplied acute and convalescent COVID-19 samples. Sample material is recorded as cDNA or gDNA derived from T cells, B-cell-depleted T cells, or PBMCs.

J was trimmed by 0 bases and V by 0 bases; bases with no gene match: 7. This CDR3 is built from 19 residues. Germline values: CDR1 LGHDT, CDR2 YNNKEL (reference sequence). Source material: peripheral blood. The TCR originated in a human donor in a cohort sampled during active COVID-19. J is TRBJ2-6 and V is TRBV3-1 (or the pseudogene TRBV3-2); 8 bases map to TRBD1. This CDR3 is CASSQEGWGTGSGANVLTF. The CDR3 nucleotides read TGTGCCAGCAGCCAAGAAGGGTGGGGGACAGGCTCTGGGGCCAACGTCCTGACTTTC.